Shown below are 12 T cell receptor beta chains from a single sample sequenced in a study of blood T cell repertoires in COVID-19 (dated by TCRdb to between 2020 and 2021). Libraries came from the immunoSEQ multiplex PCR assay. TCRdb's version of the immuneACCESS table is confined to in-frame rearrangements and falls short of the full clone set. An unresolved V gene accounts for under half of the shortfall where checked; the remainder is of unknown origin. Recorded for this sample are under 300,000 clones; around 82% of them occurred a single time. The top ten clones comprise 3.4% of the sample. Material: PBMCs or T cells enriched from blood (not recorded which). These receptors all come from a man aged 50-60 years who had recovered from COVID-19.

J is TRBJ1-5 and V is TRBV7-8, with TRBD1 matching 9 bases. The V gene end was trimmed by 5 bases and the J gene end by 0 bases; junction bases not matched to a gene: 2. Per the germline V gene, CDR1 is SGHVS and CDR2 is FQNEAQ. The CDR3 has 15 residues. CDR3 DNA: TGTGCCAGCAGCCTGGACAGGGGTAGCAATCAGCCCCAGCATTTT. Protein product: CASSLDRGSNQPQHF. The whole variable domain, remainder taken from reference TRBV7-8 and TRBJ1-5, is GAGVSQSPRYKVAKRGQDVALRCDPISGHVSLFWYQQALGQGPEFLTYFQNEAQLDKSGLPSDRFFAERPEGSVSTLKIQRTQQEDSAVYLCASSLDRGSNQPQHFGDGTRLSIL.

Details on this clone: Given a much more abundant clone one base away, this may be a read error. This chain connects TRBV21-1 to TRBJ2-2; the table's D call of TRBD2 was not tested on the DNA. TRBV21-1 is termed a pseudogene. The CDR3 runs to 14 residues. DNA for the CDR3: TGTGCCAGCAGATTCTCGGGGGACACCGGGGAGCTGTTTTTT. Translation: CASRFSGDTGELFF.

The genes are TRBV6-2 or TRBV6-3 and TRBJ1-4, with no clear D. V was trimmed by 2 bases and J by 5 bases, leaving 9 bases between them. The CDR3 loop spans 14 amino acids. Germline V CDR1 and CDR2: MNHEY, SVGEGT. The CDR3 DNA sequence: TGTGCCAGCAGTTACGCGGGTACAAATGAAAAACTGTTTTTT. Its translation is CASSYAGTNEKLFF.

This chain links TRBV24-1 with TRBJ2-2; 9 bases are a match to TRBD1. Losses at the gene ends were 7 bases for V and 5 bases for J; bases not matched to a gene: 10. The CDR3 consists of 16 residues. Germline V gene sequence: CDR1 KGHDR, CDR2 SFDVKD. DNA of the CDR3: TGTGCCACCAGCCGAGGGGGACAGGGAAAAACCGGGGAGCTGTTTTTT. It is translated as CATSRGGQGKTGELFF.

The chain is built from TRBV18 and TRBJ2-7, with D perhaps matching TRBD2 (6 bases). There are 13 residues in the CDR3. CDR1 and CDR2 from the germline V gene are KGHSH and LQKENI. V was shortened by 3 bases and J by 6 bases, with 12 bases between the two germline ends. The CDR3 region is CASSPYTGGEQYF. For the CDR3, the DNA is TGTGCCAGCTCACCTTACACCGGGGGCGAGCAGTACTTC. The entire variable domain, with the rest obtained from reference TRBV18 and TRBJ2-7, is as follows: NAGVMQNPRHLVRRRGQEARLRCSPMKGHSHVYWYRQLPEEGLKFMVYLQKENIIDESGMPKERFSAEFPKEGPSILRIQQVVRGDSAAYFCASSPYTGGEQYFGPGTRLTVT.

This chain joins TRBV9 and TRBJ1-5; possible D gene TRBD1, 6 bases. The CDR3 contains 14 residues. Germline CDR1 SGDLS, CDR2 YYNGEE. Trimming shortened V by 4 bases and J by 6 bases, and 14 bases separated the two germline ends. The CDR3 is CASSSAQGSQPQHF. CDR3 DNA: TGTGCCAGCAGCTCAGCCCAGGGGAGTCAGCCCCAGCATTTT. Together with reference TRBV9 and TRBJ1-5, the CDR3 gives the full variable domain: DSGVTQTPKHLITATGQRVTLRCSPRSGDLSVYWYQQSLDQGLQFLIQYYNGEERAKGNILERFSAQQFPDLHSELNLSSLELGDSALYFCASSSAQGSQPQHFGDGTRLSIL.

This clone was observed a few times. This chain links TRBV5-6 with TRBJ1-2, with D perhaps TRBD1 (5 bases). Trimming shortened V by 1 base and J by 4 bases, and 8 bases separated the two germline ends. This CDR3 is 13 amino acids long. Germline assignment: CDR1 SGHDT and CDR2 YYEEEE. CDR3 in DNA: TGTGCCAGCAGCTTGCATAGGGGCTATGGCTACACCTTC. Its translation is CASSLHRGYGYTF.

The chain joins TRBV6-2 or TRBV6-3 to TRBJ2-2; TRBD2 matches at 8 bases. The J segment lost 7 bases and the V segment lost 1 base, leaving 5 bases of the junction unmatched. There are 15 residues in the CDR3. Germline CDR1 MNHEY, CDR2 SVGEGT. CDR3 loop: CASSYYGRVGGELFF. CDR3 sequence (DNA): TGTGCCAGCAGTTACTACGGGAGGGTTGGCGGGGAGCTGTTTTTT.

This chain uses TRBV21-1 with TRBJ2-7; TRBD1 reflects the table's D call only, with no check against the DNA. TRBV21-1 is a pseudogene. This CDR3 has 12 amino acids. The CDR3 reads CASLDRGGEQYF. The CDR3 coding sequence is TGTGCCAGCCTGGACAGGGGTGGCGAGCAGTACTTC.

This chain connects TRBV13 to TRBJ2-3; 8 bases match TRBD2. V lost 1 base to trimming and J lost 3 bases; unmatched junction nucleotides: 3. CDR3 size: 15 residues. Germline V lookup: CDR1 PRHDT, CDR2 FYEKMQ (reference sequence). CDR3 DNA sequence: TGTGCCAGCAGCTTAGCGGGGGGGCGGACAGATACGCAGTATTTT. Translation gives CASSLAGGRTDTQYF.

In its sample, this clone was seen once. The chain recombines TRBV2 with TRBJ2-3; 7 nucleotides match TRBD2. The CDR3 consists of 13 residues. V shed 8 bases, J shed 1 base, and the junction held 3 bases outside the gene matches. Germline V gives CDR1 SNHLY, CDR2 FYNNEI. The CDR3 nucleotides read TGTGCCAGCGCAAGCGGGGGCACAGATACGCAGTATTTT. Protein sequence: CASASGGTDTQYF.

The rearrangement joins TRBV12-3 or TRBV12-4 to TRBJ2-1, with D possibly matching TRBD1 (6 bases). V was pared by 6 bases and J by 7 bases, with 10 bases between. The CDR3 runs 12 residues. Here the CDR3 reads CASRSGVNEQFF. CDR3 sequence (DNA): TGTGCCAGCAGGTCAGGGGTTAATGAGCAGTTCTTC.